The entry below describes one T cell receptor (beta chain). Its target antigen remains unknown. No base-level quality is on record; no much larger clone is a single base apart. Enrolling through a virtual design, the prospective study's participants ranged in age from roughly 18 to 95 years and lived across roughly 24 United States geographic areas. In the prospective study, cohorts were assigned on the basis of participant-reported clinical history obtained from a screening survey and a study questionnaire. Recovered participants in ImmuneRACE Cohort 3 were defined as having two consecutive negative NP/OP PCR tests, clearance from a healthcare professional, or resolution of symptoms. Each participant in the prospective study had whole blood, serum and a nasopharyngeal or oropharyngeal swab collected by mobile phlebotomists. Prospective study participants could optionally give additional blood draws and questionnaires over an approximately two-month period. Before DNA extraction, prospective study blood samples were shipped either frozen or at room temperature.

This sample is drawn from a study of blood T cell repertoires in COVID-19 (dated by TCRdb to the early 2020s). Turning to the overall study: Samples from collaborators originated in the United States, Italy and Spain and spanned both the acute and convalescent phases of COVID-19. The prospective study material was composed of cDNA or gDNA derived from T cells, B-cell-depleted T cells, or PBMCs. Deeply sampled blood TCRbeta repertoires from subjects exposed to, actively infected with, or recovered from COVID-19 were included in the dataset. The repertoires were made available in a free public database intended to serve as a resource for research on the immune response to SARS-CoV-2. The samples were drawn from two sources: the first 160 participants of the ongoing ImmuneRACE study, and over 950 subjects contributed by 6 global collaborators. A de-identified subject ID, COVID-19 status, age in years and sex were almost always included in the sample metadata. HLA class I and class II types, where available, came from metadata supplied by the sample provider rather than from assay-based typing.

The paper as a whole reports these results and caveats: The amount of clinical and demographic metadata varied by source and participant and was provided uncurated.

TCRbeta CDR3 regions were amplified from genomic DNA using the immunoSEQ Assay, a bias-controlled multiplex PCR. The original methods were these. Within the assay, amplification of reference gene primers was used to estimate how many nucleated cells each sample contained. Sequence reads were collapsed and filtered to measure the absolute abundance of every unique TCRbeta CDR3 rearrangement. For each sample, productive Simpson clonality was calculated as the square root of Simpson's diversity index over productive rearrangements. The source is immuneACCESS, and TCRdb retained only in-frame sequences with V and J called. Part of the clones is not carried over; for the studies checked, unresolved V genes explain less than half of this, and the remainder is unexplained. The D gene and trimming were derived from the DNA, and the V and J assignments and clone size from that table. The sample table holds 200,000 to 300,000 clones, of which approximately 86% were seen once. Of the sample, approximately 2.4% falls within the top ten clones.

The clonotype comes from a woman under 30 who had recovered from COVID-19. The sequenced material came from PBMCs or T cells enriched from blood (not recorded which).

The bases are TGCGCCAGCAGTGAGTCGCCAGGCGGGTACCAAGAGACCCAGTACTTC. The encoded protein is CASSESPGGYQETQYF. The chain was built from TRBV10-1 and TRBJ2-5; TRBD2 could be the D gene, as 5 bases match. A distance of 11 bases separates the germline ends of V and J, which lose 0 bases and 0 bases respectively. The germline V gene (reference sequence) gives CDR1 as WNHNN and CDR2 as SYGVQD. There are 16 amino acids in the CDR3, from cysteine to phenylalanine inclusive. The kept DNA is CDR3 alone, 48 bases in frame from the first base.